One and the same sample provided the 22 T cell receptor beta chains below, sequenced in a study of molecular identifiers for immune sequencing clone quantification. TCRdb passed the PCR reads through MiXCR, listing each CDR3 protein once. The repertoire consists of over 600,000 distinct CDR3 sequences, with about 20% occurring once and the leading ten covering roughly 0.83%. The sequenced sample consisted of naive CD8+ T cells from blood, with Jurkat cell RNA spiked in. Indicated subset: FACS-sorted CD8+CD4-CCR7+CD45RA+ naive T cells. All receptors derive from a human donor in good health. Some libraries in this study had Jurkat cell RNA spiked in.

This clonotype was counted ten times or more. The CDR3 DNA is TGCGCCAGCAGCCACCGCAGGGGTAACACCATATATTTT. Its translation is CASSHRRGNTIYF. The chain carries TRBV4-3 and TRBJ1-3; possibly TRBD1 for D (6 bases). The CDR3 is 13 residues long. Germline CDR1 reads LGHNA; CDR2 reads YSLEER. Trimming took 3 bases from V and 7 from J, leaving 10 bases between them.

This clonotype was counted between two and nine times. The CDR3 bases are TGTGCCATCATGGGGAACTACGAGCAGTACTTC. This codes for CAIMGNYEQYF. This chain uses TRBV10-3 with TRBJ2-7; D is ambiguous. The CDR3 totals 11 residues. The germline V gene encodes CDR1 ENHRY and CDR2 SYGVKD. The V and J ends lost 7 bases and 3 bases respectively, with 7 bases between them.

The CDR3 sequence is CSVRLNEQFF. CDR3 DNA sequence: TGCAGCGTTAGACTAAATGAGCAGTTCTTC. The V call is TRBV29-1, the J call TRBJ2-1, with D tentatively TRBD2 (5 bases). Trimming shortened V by 5 bases and J by 7 bases, and 6 bases separated the two germline ends. Germline V lookup: CDR1 SQVTM, CDR2 ANQGSEA. This CDR3 is 10 amino acids long.

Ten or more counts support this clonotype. CDR3 region: CASSLQGWTGPQHF. In DNA, the CDR3 is TGTGCCAGCAGTTTACAGGGTTGGACAGGACCCCAGCATTTT. The chain recombines TRBV28 with TRBJ1-5; 7 bases map to TRBD1. The germline CDR1 and CDR2 sequences are MDHEN and SYDVKM. The length of the CDR3 is 14 residues. With V trimmed by 2 bases and J by 10 bases, 8 bases remained unmatched.

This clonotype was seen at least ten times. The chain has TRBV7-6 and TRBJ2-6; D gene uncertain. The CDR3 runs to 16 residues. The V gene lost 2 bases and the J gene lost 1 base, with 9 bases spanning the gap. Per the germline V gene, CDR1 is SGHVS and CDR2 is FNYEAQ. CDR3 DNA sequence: TGTGCCAGCAGCTTATTTGTGGCGTCTGGGGCCAACGTCCTGACTTTC. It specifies CASSLFVASGANVLTF.

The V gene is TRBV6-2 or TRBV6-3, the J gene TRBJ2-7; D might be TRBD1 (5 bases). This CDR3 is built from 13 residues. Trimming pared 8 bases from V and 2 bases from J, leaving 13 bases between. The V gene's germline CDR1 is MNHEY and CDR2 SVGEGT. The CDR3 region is CASWGDYPYEQYF. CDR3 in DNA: TGTGCCAGCTGGGGCGATTACCCCTACGAGCAGTACTTC.

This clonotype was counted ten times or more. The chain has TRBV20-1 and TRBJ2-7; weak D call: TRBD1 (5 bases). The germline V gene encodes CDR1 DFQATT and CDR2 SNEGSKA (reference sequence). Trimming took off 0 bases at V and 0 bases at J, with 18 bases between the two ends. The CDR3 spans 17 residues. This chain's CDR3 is CSARDNFGHQSSYEQYF. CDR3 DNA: TGCAGTGCTAGAGATAACTTCGGACATCAGAGCTCCTACGAGCAGTACTTC.

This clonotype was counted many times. CDR3 region: CASSTGLTGGGGTEAFF. For the CDR3, the DNA is TGTGCCAGCAGCACAGGCCTGACAGGGGGCGGTGGCACTGAAGCTTTCTTT. This chain joins TRBV7-9 and TRBJ1-1; the match to TRBD1 covers 10 bases. This CDR3 is built from 17 residues. V was pared by 5 bases and J by 4 bases, with 13 bases of the junction left unmatched. Germline assignment: CDR1 SEHNR and CDR2 FQNEAQ (reference sequence).

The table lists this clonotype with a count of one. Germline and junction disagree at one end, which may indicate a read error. This CDR3 is CAGSLASALSPPHF. As DNA, the CDR3 is TGTGCCGGCAGCTTAGCTTCGGCCCTTTCACCCCCCCACTTT. The chain carries TRBV7-9 and TRBJ1-6; D remains unclear. Germline CDR1 reads SEHNR; CDR2 reads FQNEAQ (reference sequence). The CDR3 covers 14 residues.

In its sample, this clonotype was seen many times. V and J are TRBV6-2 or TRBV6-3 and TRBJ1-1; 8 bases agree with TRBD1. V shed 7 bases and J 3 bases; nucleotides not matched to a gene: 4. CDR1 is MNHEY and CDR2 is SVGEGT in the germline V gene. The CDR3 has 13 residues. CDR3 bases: TGTGCCAGCAAACGACAGGGGTACACTGAAGCTTTCTTT. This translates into CASKRQGYTEAFF.

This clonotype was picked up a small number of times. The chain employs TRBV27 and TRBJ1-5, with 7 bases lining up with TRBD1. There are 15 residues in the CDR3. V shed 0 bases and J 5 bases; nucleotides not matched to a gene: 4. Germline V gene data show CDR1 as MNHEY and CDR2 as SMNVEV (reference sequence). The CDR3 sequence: CASSLSRGGDQPQHF. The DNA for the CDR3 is TGTGCCAGCAGTTTATCGAGAGGGGGCGATCAGCCCCAGCATTTT.

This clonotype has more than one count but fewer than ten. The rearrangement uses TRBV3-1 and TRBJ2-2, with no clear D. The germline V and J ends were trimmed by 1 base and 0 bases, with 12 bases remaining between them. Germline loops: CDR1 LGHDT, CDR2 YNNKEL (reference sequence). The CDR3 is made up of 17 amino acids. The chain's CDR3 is CASSQGFPVSNTGELFF. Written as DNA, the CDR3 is TGTGCCAGCAGCCAAGGATTTCCGGTATCGAACACCGGGGAGCTGTTTTTT.

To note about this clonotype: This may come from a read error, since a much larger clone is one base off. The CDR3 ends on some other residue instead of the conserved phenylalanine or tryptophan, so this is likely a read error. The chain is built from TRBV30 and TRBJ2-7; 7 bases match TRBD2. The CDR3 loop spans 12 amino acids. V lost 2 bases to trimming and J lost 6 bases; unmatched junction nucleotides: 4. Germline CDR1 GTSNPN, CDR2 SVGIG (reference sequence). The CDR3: CAWSMSGGEQYY. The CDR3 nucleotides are TGTGCCTGGAGTATGTCGGGGGGCGAGCAGTACTAC.

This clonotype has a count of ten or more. CDR3: CASSPSGTGRYEQYF. CDR3 sequence (DNA): TGTGCCAGCAGTCCCTCCGGGACAGGGAGATACGAGCAGTACTTC. The V and J genes are TRBV12-3 or TRBV12-4 and TRBJ2-7, with TRBD1 identical over 9 bases. V dropped 5 bases and J dropped 4; count of bases not matched to a gene: 9. There are 15 residues in the CDR3.

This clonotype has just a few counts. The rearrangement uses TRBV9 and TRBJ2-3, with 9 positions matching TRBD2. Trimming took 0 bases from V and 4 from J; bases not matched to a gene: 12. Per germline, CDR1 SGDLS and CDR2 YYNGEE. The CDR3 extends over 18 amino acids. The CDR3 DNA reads TGTGCCAGCAGCGTAGAGGCGGGGGGGGTGGGAGTAGCAGATACGCAGTATTTT. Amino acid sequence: CASSVEAGGVGVADTQYF.

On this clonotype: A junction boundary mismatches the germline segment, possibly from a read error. CDR3 nucleotides: TGTGCCAGCAGCTTAAAGACGACAACTAGTGAAAAACTGTTTTTT. Residues: CASSLKTTTSEKLFF. V is TRBV11-2 and J is TRBJ1-4; no reliable D call. This CDR3 is built from 15 residues. Germline loops: CDR1 SGHAT, CDR2 FQNNGV.

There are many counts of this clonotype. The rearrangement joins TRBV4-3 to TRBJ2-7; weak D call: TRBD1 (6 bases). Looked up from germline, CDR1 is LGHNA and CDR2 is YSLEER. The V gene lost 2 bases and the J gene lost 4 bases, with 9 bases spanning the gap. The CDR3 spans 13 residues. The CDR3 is CASSQFRGYEQYF. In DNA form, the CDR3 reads TGCGCCAGCAGCCAATTCAGGGGATACGAGCAGTACTTC.

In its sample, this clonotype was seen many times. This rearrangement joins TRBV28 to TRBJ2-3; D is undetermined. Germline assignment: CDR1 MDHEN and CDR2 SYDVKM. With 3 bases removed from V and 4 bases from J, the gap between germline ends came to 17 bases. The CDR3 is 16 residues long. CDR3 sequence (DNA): TGTGCCAGCAGTTTCGGACGTGCCGTGGTTGCAGATACGCAGTATTTT. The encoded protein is CASSFGRAVVADTQYF.

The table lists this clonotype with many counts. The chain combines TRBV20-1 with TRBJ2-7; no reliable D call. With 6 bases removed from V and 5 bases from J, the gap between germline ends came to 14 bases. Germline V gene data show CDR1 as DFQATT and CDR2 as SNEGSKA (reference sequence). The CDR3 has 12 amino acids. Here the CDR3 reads CSAQSDANEQYF. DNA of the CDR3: TGCAGTGCGCAGAGTGACGCCAACGAGCAGTACTTC.

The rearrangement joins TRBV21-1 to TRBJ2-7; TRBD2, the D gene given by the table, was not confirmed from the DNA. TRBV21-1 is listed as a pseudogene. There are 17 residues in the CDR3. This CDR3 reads CASSKGLGLAASYEQYF. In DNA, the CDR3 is TGTGCCAGCAGCAAGGGATTAGGACTAGCGGCATCCTACGAGCAGTACTTC.

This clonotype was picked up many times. This chain's CDR3 is CASSQEGFRNEKLFF. The CDR3 DNA follows: TGCGCCAGCAGCCAAGAGGGATTCAGGAATGAAAAACTGTTTTTT. The rearrangement joins TRBV4-3 to TRBJ1-4; D unresolved. Trimming removed 0 bases from V and 5 bases from J, with 10 bases in between. Per germline, CDR1 LGHNA and CDR2 YSLEER. This CDR3 has 15 amino acids.

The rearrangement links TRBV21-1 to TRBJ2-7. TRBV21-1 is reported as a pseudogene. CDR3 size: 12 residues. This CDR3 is CASSKGHYEQYF. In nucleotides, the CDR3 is TGTGCCAGCAGCAAAGGCCATTACGAGCAGTACTTC.